The 11 T cell receptor beta chains below come from one sample, sequenced in a study of T cell repertoires in cytomegalovirus infection. One entry per CDR3 protein results from TCRdb running MiXCR on the reads. The table records around 350,000 distinct CDR3 sequences, approximately 18% of them present only once. Input material: PBMCs. The origin of the receptors is a human donor in good health (CMV status not recorded). Some clones in this sample may be carry-over from other donors' samples.

The chain recombines TRBV7-9 with TRBJ1-2; 9 bases map to TRBD1. The ends lost 4 bases at V and 4 bases at J; junction bases unmatched: 4. The CDR3 length is 14 residues. CDR1 is SEHNR, CDR2 FQNEAQ, per germline (reference sequence). The CDR3 loop reads CASSYLDRGYGYTF. In DNA form, the CDR3 reads TGTGCCAGCAGCTACCTGGACAGGGGCTATGGCTACACCTTC. The variable domain in full, with the rest retrieved from reference TRBV7-9 and TRBJ1-2, is DTGVSQNPRHKITKRGQNVTFRCDPISEHNRLYWYRQTLGQGPEFLTYFQNEAQLEKSRLLSDRFSAERPKGSFSTLEIQRTEQGDSAMYLCASSYLDRGYGYTFGSGTRLTVV.

A few counts support this clonotype. The gene calls are TRBV2 and TRBJ2-2, with D unresolved. This CDR3 is 14 amino acids long. Trimming took off 5 bases at V and 0 bases at J, with 7 bases between the two ends. Germline-derived CDR1 and CDR2 are SNHLY and FYNNEI. For the CDR3, the DNA is TGTGCCAGCAGTAACAACCCGAACACCGGGGAGCTGTTTTTT. This encodes CASSNNPNTGELFF.

This clonotype was seen a handful of times. This sequence joins TRBV28 and TRBJ1-1; D may be TRBD1 (5 bases). CDR1 is MDHEN and CDR2 is SYDVKM in the germline V gene. CDR3 size: 15 residues. V shed 7 bases and J shed 1 base, with 16 bases lying between them. The CDR3 here is CASIDPGIRNTEAFF. CDR3 sequence (DNA): TGTGCCAGCATCGACCCAGGGATAAGGAACACTGAAGCTTTCTTT.

The chain carries TRBV12-3 or TRBV12-4 and TRBJ1-1; 8 bases match TRBD1. This CDR3 contains 13 residues. The J segment lost 4 bases and the V segment lost 8 bases, leaving 6 bases of the junction unmatched. In nucleotides, the CDR3 is TGTGCCAGCCGGGACAGGAGGGCCACTGAAGCTTTCTTT. Translation gives CASRDRRATEAFF.

This clonotype was seen repeatedly, ten times or more. This sequence joins TRBV5-6 and TRBJ1-1; the D gene is possibly TRBD1 (5 bases). CDR3 length equals 17 residues. CDR1 is SGHDT and CDR2 is YYEEEE in the germline V gene. Deletions cut 3 bases from V and 1 base from J, with 19 bases between. The CDR3 sequence: CASSSRNRGVKNTEAFF. The CDR3 nucleotides read TGTGCCAGCAGCTCCCGAAATCGGGGGGTAAAGAACACTGAAGCTTTCTTT.

This clonotype has ten or more counts. The chain uses TRBV6-2 or TRBV6-3 and TRBJ2-1; D is unclear. Looked up from germline, CDR1 is MNHEY and CDR2 is SVGEGT. The length of the CDR3 is 12 residues. Trimming shortened V by 5 bases and J by 10 bases, and 12 bases separated the two germline ends. For the CDR3, the DNA is TGTGCCAGCAGTCGACGGACCAGCGAGCAGTTCTTC. It is translated as CASSRRTSEQFF.

This clonotype was seen a handful of times. The genes are TRBV19 and TRBJ1-2; D gene ambiguous. Trimming removed 5 bases from V and 1 base from J, with 8 bases in between. CDR1 and CDR2 (germline): LNHDA, SQIVND (reference sequence). The CDR3 has 13 amino acids. The DNA for the CDR3 is TGTGCCAGTAGTGGGATTGGTAACTATGGCTACACCTTC. Residues: CASSGIGNYGYTF.

This clonotype was counted between two and nine times. Here the CDR3 reads CASRQVAGELFF. CDR3 nucleotides: TGTGCCAGTAGACAGGTGGCCGGGGAGCTGTTTTTT. The genes are TRBV28 and TRBJ2-2; possibly TRBD1 for D (6 bases). Germline loops: CDR1 MDHEN, CDR2 SYDVKM. Trimming removed 9 bases from V and 6 bases from J, with 11 bases in between. There are 12 residues in the CDR3.

This clonotype was seen ten or more times. The chain employs TRBV2 and TRBJ2-7; no firm D call. The CDR3 spans 12 residues. Germline-derived CDR1 and CDR2 are SNHLY and FYNNEI. Trimming took 6 bases from V and 2 from J, leaving 8 bases between them. The CDR3 reads CASSPRTYEQYF. CDR3 nucleotides: TGTGCCAGCAGCCCTAGGACCTACGAGCAGTACTTC.

This clonotype was recorded many times. The chain uses TRBV11-1 and TRBJ2-5; no definite D call. The CDR3 covers 15 residues. CDR1 is SGHAT and CDR2 is FQDESV in the germline V gene (reference sequence). V was shortened by 3 bases and J by 3 bases, with 14 bases between the two germline ends. The CDR3 here is CASSFRSRWEETQYF. The CDR3 DNA reads as TGTGCCAGCAGCTTTAGGTCTCGCTGGGAAGAGACCCAGTACTTC.

The table lists this clonotype with many counts. The chain recombines TRBV7-2 with TRBJ2-3, with 10 bases aligning to TRBD1. Germline V gene sequence: CDR1 SGHTA, CDR2 FQGNSA. V trimming: 3 bases; J trimming: 8 bases; junction bases outside the gene matches: 8. There are 15 residues in the CDR3. CDR3 loop: CASSFRTGGGGTQYF. The CDR3 coding sequence is TGTGCCAGCAGCTTTAGGACAGGGGGAGGAGGTACGCAGTATTTT.